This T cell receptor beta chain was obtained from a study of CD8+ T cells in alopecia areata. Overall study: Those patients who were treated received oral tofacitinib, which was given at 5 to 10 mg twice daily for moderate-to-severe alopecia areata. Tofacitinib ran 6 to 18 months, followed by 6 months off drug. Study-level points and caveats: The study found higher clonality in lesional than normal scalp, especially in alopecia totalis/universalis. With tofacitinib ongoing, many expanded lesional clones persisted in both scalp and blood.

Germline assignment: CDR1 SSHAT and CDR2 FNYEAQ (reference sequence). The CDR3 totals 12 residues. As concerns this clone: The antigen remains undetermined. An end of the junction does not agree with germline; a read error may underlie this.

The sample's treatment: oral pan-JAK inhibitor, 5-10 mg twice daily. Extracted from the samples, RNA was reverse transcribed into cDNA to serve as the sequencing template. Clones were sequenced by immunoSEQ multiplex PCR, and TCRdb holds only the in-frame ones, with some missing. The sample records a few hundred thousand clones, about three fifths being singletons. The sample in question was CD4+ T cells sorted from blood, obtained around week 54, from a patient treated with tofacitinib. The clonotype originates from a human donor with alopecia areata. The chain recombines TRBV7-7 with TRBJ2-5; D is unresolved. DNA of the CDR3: TGTGCTAGCAGCTTAGACCAAGAGACCCAGTACTTC. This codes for CASSLDQETQYF.